This entry lists 4 T cell receptor beta chains sequenced from one sample in a study of cytomegalovirus exposure and HLA in healthy donors. Only in-frame clones appear in the TCRdb table, and some are missing; sequencing was by immunoSEQ multiplex PCR. Of about 180,000 clones in the sample, 87% were seen once. The sequencing sample was made of PBMCs. Receptor source: a woman aged 25 to 39 in good health and CMV-seronegative.

The rearrangement joins TRBV10-2 to TRBJ1-2; no definite D call. CDR1 is WSHSY, CDR2 SAAADI, per germline. The CDR3 covers 12 residues. Trimming took 5 bases from V and 4 from J, leaving 8 bases between them. CDR3 DNA sequence: TGCGCCAGCAGTCTAGAGGGCTATGGCTACACCTTC. As protein: CASSLEGYGYTF.

V usage is TRBV27 and J usage is TRBJ2-2; no firm D call. From germline, CDR1 is MNHEY and CDR2 SMNVEV (reference sequence). The CDR3 consists of 13 residues. V gave up 4 bases and J gave up 8 bases, with 11 bases separating them. The CDR3 sequence is CASSSYPEGELFF. In DNA form, the CDR3 reads TGTGCCAGCAGTTCTTACCCTGAGGGGGAGCTGTTTTTT.

V is TRBV11-3 and J is TRBJ2-7; 9 bases align to TRBD1. The CDR3 loop spans 17 amino acids. The V segment lost 0 bases and the J segment 0 bases; nucleotides outside the gene matches: 6. The V gene's germline CDR1 is SGHNT and CDR2 YENEEA. The DNA for the CDR3 is TGTGCCAGCAGCTTAGAGTCCGGGACAGGGTCCTCCTACGAGCAGTACTTC. Its translation is CASSLESGTGSSYEQYF.

This chain connects TRBV6-5 to TRBJ1-1; D gene uncertain. Trimming pared 6 bases from V and 9 bases from J, leaving 20 bases between. This CDR3 is built from 14 residues. The germline gives CDR1 MNHEY, CDR2 SVGAGI. This CDR3 reads CASSQRAGFGKAFF. The CDR3 DNA follows: TGTGCCAGCAGCCAAAGGGCGGGATTCGGGAAAGCTTTCTTT.